This T cell receptor beta chain comes out of a study of T cell responses to AZD1222 COVID-19 vaccine. Assay used: immunoSEQ multiplex PCR; TCRdb lists only in-frame clones, some missing. The sample lists around 58,000 clones, about 86% occurring once. V was shortened by 0 bases and J by 3 bases, with 8 bases between the two germline ends. CDR1 LGHDT and CDR2 YNNKEL come from the germline V gene (reference sequence). This CDR3 region has 14 residues. For this clone: The antigen is unknown.

Regarding the study as a whole: There were mostly white British donors and more females than males, and clonal diversity was possibly underestimated. The CD4 TCRs associated with vaccination extended across spike and predominated at 160-218 and 743-854.

The source was peripheral blood, collected on day 0 of AZD1222 vaccination. This TCR was recovered from an adult in good health. The rearrangement uses TRBV3-1 (or the pseudogene TRBV3-2) and TRBJ1-2, with D hard to call. This chain's CDR3 is CASSQDRPYYGYTF. CDR3 sequence (DNA): TGTGCCAGCAGCCAAGACCGACCGTACTATGGCTACACCTTC.